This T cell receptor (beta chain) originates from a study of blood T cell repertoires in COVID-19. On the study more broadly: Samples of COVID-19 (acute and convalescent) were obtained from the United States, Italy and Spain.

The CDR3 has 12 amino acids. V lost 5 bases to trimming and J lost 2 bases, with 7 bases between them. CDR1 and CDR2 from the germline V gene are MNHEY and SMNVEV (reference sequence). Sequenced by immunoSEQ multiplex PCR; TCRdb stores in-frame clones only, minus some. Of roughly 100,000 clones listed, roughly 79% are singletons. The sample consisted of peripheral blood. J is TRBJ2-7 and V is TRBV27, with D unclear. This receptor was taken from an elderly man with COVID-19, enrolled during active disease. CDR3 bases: TGTGCCAGCAGTGGCAACACCTACGAGCAGTACTTC. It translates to CASSGNTYEQYF.